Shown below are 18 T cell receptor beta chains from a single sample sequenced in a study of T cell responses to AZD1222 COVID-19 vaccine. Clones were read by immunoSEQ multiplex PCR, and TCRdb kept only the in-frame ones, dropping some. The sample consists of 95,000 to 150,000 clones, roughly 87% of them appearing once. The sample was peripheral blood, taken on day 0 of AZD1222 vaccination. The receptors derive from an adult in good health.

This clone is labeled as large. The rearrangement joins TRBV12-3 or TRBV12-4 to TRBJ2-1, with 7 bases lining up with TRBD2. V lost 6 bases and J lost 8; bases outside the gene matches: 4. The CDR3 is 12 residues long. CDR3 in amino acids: CASSPRGDEQFF. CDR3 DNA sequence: TGTGCCAGCAGCCCCCGGGGGGATGAGCAGTTCTTC.

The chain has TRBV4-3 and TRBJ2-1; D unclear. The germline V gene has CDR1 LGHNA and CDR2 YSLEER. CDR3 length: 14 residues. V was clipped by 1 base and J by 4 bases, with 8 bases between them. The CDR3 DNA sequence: TGCGCCAGCAGCCAAGGGGCCCGGTACAATGAGCAGTTCTTC. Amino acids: CASSQGARYNEQFF.

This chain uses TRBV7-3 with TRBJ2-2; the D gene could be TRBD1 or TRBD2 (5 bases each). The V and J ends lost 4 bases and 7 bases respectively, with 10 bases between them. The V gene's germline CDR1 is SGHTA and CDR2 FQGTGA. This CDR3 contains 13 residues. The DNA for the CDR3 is TGTGCCAGCAGCTCCCTTGGGGGCGGGGAGCTGTTTTTT. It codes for CASSSLGGGELFF. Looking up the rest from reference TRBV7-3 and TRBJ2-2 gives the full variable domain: GAGVSQTPSNKVTEKGKYVELRCDPISGHTALYWYRQSLGQGPEFLIYFQGTGAADDSGLPNDRFFAVRPEGSVSTLKIQRTERGDSAVYLCASSSLGGGELFFGEGSRLTVL.

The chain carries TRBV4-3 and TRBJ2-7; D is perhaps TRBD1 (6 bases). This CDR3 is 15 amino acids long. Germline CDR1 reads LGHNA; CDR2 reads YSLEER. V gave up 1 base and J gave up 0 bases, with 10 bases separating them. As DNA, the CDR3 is TGCGCCAGCAGCCAAGGGGACACCGACTCCTACGAGCAGTACTTC. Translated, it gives CASSQGDTDSYEQYF.

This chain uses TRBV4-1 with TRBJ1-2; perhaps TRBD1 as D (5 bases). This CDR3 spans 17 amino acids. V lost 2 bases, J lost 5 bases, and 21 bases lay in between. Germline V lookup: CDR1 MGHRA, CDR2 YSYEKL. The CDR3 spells CASSQRVLPRQLYGYTF. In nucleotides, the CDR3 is TGCGCCAGCAGCCAAAGGGTGCTTCCTCGACAGCTATATGGCTACACCTTC.

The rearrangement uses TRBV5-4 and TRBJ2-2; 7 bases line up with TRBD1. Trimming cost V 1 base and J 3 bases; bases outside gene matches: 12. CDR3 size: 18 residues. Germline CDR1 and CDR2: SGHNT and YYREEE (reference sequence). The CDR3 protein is CASSLRGFGQGDTGELFF. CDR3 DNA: TGTGCCAGCAGCTTGAGGGGCTTTGGGCAGGGGGACACCGGGGAGCTGTTTTTT.

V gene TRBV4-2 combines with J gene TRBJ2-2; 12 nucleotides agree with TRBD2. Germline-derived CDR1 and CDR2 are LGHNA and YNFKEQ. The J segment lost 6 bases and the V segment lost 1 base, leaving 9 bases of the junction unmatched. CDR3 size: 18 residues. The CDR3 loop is CASSQANLAGGIAGELFF. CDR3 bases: TGTGCCAGCAGCCAAGCCAATCTAGCGGGGGGGATCGCCGGGGAGCTGTTTTTT.

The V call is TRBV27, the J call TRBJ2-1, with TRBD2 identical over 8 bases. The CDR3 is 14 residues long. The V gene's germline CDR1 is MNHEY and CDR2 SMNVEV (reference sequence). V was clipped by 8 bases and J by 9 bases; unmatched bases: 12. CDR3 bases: TGTGCCAGCGAACCGGGGGGGCCGGGGTCTGAGCAGTTCTTC. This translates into CASEPGGPGSEQFF.

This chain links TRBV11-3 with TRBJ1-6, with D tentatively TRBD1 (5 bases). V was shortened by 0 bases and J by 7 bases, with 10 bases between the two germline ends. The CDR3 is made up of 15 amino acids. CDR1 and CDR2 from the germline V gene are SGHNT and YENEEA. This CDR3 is CASSLEGGINSPLHF. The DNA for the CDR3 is TGTGCCAGCAGCTTAGAGGGGGGGATCAATTCACCCCTCCACTTT.

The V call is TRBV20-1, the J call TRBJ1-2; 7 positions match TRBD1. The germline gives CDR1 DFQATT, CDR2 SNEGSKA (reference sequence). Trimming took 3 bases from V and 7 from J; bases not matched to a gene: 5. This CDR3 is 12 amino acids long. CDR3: CSASGDRVGYTF. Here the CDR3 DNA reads TGCAGTGCTAGTGGGGACAGAGTTGGCTACACCTTC.

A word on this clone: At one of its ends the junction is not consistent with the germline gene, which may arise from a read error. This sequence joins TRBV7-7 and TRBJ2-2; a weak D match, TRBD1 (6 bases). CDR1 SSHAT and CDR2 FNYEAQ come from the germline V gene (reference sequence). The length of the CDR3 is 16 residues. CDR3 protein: CASSLEQGLGTGELFF. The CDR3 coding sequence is TGTGCTAGCAGCTTAGAGCAGGGGCTTGGTACCGGGGAGCTGTTTTTT.

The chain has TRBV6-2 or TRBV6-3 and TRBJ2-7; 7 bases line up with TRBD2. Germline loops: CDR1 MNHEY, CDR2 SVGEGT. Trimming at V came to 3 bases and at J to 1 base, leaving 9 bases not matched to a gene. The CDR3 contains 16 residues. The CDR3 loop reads CASSYPAAGLSYEQYF. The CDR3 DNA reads TGTGCCAGCAGTTATCCCGCAGCGGGGTTATCCTACGAGCAGTACTTC.

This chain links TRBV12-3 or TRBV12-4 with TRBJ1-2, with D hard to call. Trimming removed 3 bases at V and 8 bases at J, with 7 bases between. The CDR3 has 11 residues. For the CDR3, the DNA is TGTGCCAGCAGTTTCGGTTGGGGCTACACCTTC. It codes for CASSFGWGYTF.

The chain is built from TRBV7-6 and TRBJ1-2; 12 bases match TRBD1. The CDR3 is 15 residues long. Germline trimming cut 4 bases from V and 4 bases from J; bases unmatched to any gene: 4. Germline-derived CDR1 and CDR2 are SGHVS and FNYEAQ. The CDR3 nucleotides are TGTGCCAGCAGCTACGGGACAGGGGGCGCCTATGGCTACACCTTC. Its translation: CASSYGTGGAYGYTF.

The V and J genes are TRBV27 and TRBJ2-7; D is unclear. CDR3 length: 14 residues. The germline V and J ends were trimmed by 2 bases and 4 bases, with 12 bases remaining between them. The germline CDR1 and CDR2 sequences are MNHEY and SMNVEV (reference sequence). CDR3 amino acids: CASSLTLGSYEQYF. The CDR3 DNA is TGTGCCAGCAGTTTAACCTTGGGTTCTTACGAGCAGTACTTC.

The DNA of the CDR3 is TGTGCCAGTAGTATCCTAGCGGGAGGAACCTACGAGCAGTACTTC. Its protein is CASSILAGGTYEQYF. The chain has TRBV19 and TRBJ2-7; the match to TRBD2 covers 11 bases. Trimming at V came to 3 bases and at J to 2 bases, leaving 3 bases not matched to a gene. Germline values: CDR1 LNHDA, CDR2 SQIVND (reference sequence). There are 15 residues in the CDR3.

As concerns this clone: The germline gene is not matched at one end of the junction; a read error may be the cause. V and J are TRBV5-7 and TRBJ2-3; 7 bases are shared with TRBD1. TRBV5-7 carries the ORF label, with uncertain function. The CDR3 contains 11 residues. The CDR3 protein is CASSLHPGQCF. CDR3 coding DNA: TGTGCCAGCAGCTTGCACCCGGGACAGTGTTTT.

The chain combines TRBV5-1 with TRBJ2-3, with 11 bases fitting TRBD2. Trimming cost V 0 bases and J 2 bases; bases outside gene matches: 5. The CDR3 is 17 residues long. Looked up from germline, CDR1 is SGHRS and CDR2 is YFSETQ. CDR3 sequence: CASSLASSGGNTDTQYF. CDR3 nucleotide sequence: TGCGCCAGCAGCTTGGCCTCTAGCGGGGGGAACACAGATACGCAGTATTTT.